The 13 T cell receptor beta chains presented below share a single source sample, sequenced in a study of blood T cells in healthy people across ages. Primed by a sample-barcoded 5' primer and a J-beta primer mix, a second PCR proceeded for about 7 to 11 cycles. TCRdb analysed the 5' RACE reads with MiXCR anew, one entry per CDR3 protein. The sample shows under 2,000,000 distinct CDR3 sequences, just under 50% of them seen only once. Sequencing was carried out using blood. The receptor source for this set is a woman between 35 and 50 years old in good health.

This clonotype was picked up a small number of times. V usage is TRBV20-1 and J usage is TRBJ1-2, with D unresolved. CDR1 is DFQATT, CDR2 SNEGSKA, per germline (reference sequence). V was cut by 4 bases and J by 4 bases, with 16 bases left in between. The length of the CDR3 is 14 residues. CDR3 coding DNA: TGCAGTGCTAATTACCCAACAGCGGCCTATGGCTACACCTTC. Translated, it gives CSANYPTAAYGYTF.

The V call is TRBV20-1, the J call TRBJ2-5, with D possibly matching TRBD2 (5 bases). The J call is in doubt because the DNA end fits TRBJ2-7 better. This CDR3 contains 12 residues. The germline V gene has CDR1 DFQATT and CDR2 SNEGSKA (reference sequence). The CDR3 sequence is CSARWRGSEQYF. In DNA form, the CDR3 reads TGCAGTGCGCGATGGAGAGGGTCCGAGCAGTACTTC.

The chain links TRBV20-1 to TRBJ1-2, with 9 bases matching TRBD1. Losses at the gene ends were 5 bases for V and 7 bases for J; bases not matched to a gene: 11. CDR1 and CDR2 from the germline V gene are DFQATT and SNEGSKA (reference sequence). CDR3 size: 14 residues. Here the CDR3 reads CSAYQGQGFGGYTF. The CDR3 DNA reads as TGCAGTGCTTATCAGGGACAGGGCTTCGGTGGCTACACCTTC.

The chain couples TRBV6-1 to TRBJ2-5; tentative D call: TRBD2 (5 bases). From germline, CDR1 is MNHNS and CDR2 SASEGT. CDR3 length equals 15 residues. V was pared by 2 bases and J by 7 bases, with 17 bases between. CDR3 sequence: CASSEFSGFLGTQYF. In nucleotides, the CDR3 is TGTGCCAGCAGTGAATTCTCGGGGTTTCTGGGGACCCAGTACTTC.

Concerning this clonotype: At one end, the junction sequence differs from germline, possibly due to a read error. The chain links TRBV27 to TRBJ1-5, with 7 bases aligning to TRBD1. Germline CDR1 MNHEY, CDR2 SMNVEV (reference sequence). The CDR3 sequence is 15 residues long. The CDR3 loop reads CANSFRGNSNQPQHF. In nucleotides, the CDR3 is TGTGCCAACAGTTTCAGGGGGAACAGCAATCAGCCCCAGCATTTT.

The V and J genes are TRBV11-1 and TRBJ2-7; D gene uncertain. This CDR3 contains 14 residues. Deletions cut 5 bases from V and 7 bases from J, with 18 bases between. Germline-derived CDR1 and CDR2 are SGHAT and FQDESV (reference sequence). CDR3 residues: CASSASSRDNEQYF. DNA of the CDR3: TGTGCCAGCAGCGCCTCGTCGAGAGACAATGAGCAGTACTTC.

This chain joins TRBV5-1 and TRBJ2-6; D is unresolved. The germline V gene has CDR1 SGHRS and CDR2 YFSETQ. The CDR3 spans 16 residues. V was cut by 1 base and J by 0 bases, with 8 bases left in between. The CDR3 DNA reads as TGCGCCAGCAGCTTGTGGCAGTTCTCTGGGGCCAACGTCCTGACTTTC. Translated: CASSLWQFSGANVLTF.

This chain links TRBV15 with TRBJ2-7; D is possibly TRBD1 (6 bases). The V and J ends lost 5 bases and 3 bases respectively, with 8 bases between them. This CDR3 spans 12 amino acids. Germline V gene lookup returns CDR1 LNHNV and CDR2 YYDKDF (reference sequence). CDR3 bases: TGTGCCACCAGCGCGGACAGCTACGAGCAGTACTTC. It is translated as CATSADSYEQYF.

This clonotype has a handful of counts. An end of the junction does not agree with germline; a read error may underlie this. V is TRBV7-7 and J is TRBJ2-7; D remains ambiguous. The J call may be incorrect, as the DNA end agrees better with TRBJ2-5. CDR3 length: 15 residues. Per germline, CDR1 SSHAT and CDR2 FNYEAQ (reference sequence). In nucleotides, the CDR3 is TGTGCTAGCAGTCCGGGTCCGGCGTCCCCCGAGACCCAGTACTTC. Encoded protein: CASSPGPASPETQYF.

This clonotype was seen a handful of times. The V and J genes are TRBV29-1 and TRBJ2-1; D call uncertain. In germline, CDR1 is SQVTM, CDR2 ANQGSEA. V dropped 5 bases and J dropped 6 bases, with 8 bases sitting between them. There are 11 residues in the CDR3. CDR3: CSVLPGNEQFF. CDR3 nucleotides: TGCAGCGTTTTACCCGGCAATGAGCAGTTCTTC.

The chain is built from TRBV11-1 and TRBJ2-6; 8 bases line up with TRBD1. V dropped 5 bases and J dropped 0; count of bases not matched to a gene: 24. The length of the CDR3 is 23 residues. From germline, CDR1 is SGHAT and CDR2 FQDESV (reference sequence). This chain's CDR3 is CASSTPPVGQGKHPTSGANVLTF. DNA of the CDR3: TGTGCCAGCAGCACGCCCCCGGTTGGACAGGGAAAACACCCGACCTCTGGGGCCAACGTCCTGACTTTC.

This clonotype was seen a handful of times. The V and J genes are TRBV5-1 and TRBJ2-6; 7 nucleotides match TRBD1. Germline assignment: CDR1 SGHRS and CDR2 YFSETQ. Losses at the gene ends were 1 base for V and 0 bases for J; bases not matched to a gene: 7. The CDR3 runs 18 residues. The chain's CDR3 is CASSLMAGGPSGANVLTF. The DNA of the CDR3 is TGCGCCAGCAGCTTGATGGCAGGGGGACCCTCTGGGGCCAACGTCCTGACTTTC.

CDR3 in amino acids: CASSLGSGIYNSPLHF. The CDR3 DNA sequence: TGTGCCAGCAGCTTAGGATCAGGCATCTATAATTCACCCCTCCACTTT. The rearrangement links TRBV7-2 to TRBJ1-6; D unresolved. The CDR3 has 16 residues. Germline V gene lookup returns CDR1 SGHTA and CDR2 FQGNSA. V was pared by 1 base and J by 3 bases, with 10 bases between.